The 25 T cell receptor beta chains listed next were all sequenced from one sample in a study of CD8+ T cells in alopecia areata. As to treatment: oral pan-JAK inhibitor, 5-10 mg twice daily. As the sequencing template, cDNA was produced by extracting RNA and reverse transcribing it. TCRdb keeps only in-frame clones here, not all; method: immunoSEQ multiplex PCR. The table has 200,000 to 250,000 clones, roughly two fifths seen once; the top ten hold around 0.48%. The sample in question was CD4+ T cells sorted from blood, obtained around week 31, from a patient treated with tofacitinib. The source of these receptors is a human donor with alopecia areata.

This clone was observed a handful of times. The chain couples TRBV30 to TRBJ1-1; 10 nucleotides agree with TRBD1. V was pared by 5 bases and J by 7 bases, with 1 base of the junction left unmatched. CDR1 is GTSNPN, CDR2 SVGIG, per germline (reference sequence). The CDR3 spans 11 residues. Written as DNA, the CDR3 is TGTGCCTGGCGGACAGGGGGTGAAGCTTTCTTT. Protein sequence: CAWRTGGEAFF.

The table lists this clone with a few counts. CDR3 DNA sequence: TGTGCCATCAGTGAGCGGGGGATTGGATCTGGCTACACCTTC. Translated, it gives CAISERGIGSGYTF. The genes are TRBV10-3 and TRBJ1-2; D might be TRBD1 (5 bases). The CDR3 sequence is 14 residues long. Trimming stripped 2 bases from V and 7 bases from J, with 14 bases between. The germline V gene has CDR1 ENHRY and CDR2 SYGVKD.

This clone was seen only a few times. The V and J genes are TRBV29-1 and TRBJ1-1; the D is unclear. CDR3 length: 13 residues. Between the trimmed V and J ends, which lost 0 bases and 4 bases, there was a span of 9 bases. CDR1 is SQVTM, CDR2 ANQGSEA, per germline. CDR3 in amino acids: CSVEDPGPTEAFF. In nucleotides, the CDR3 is TGCAGCGTTGAAGACCCAGGACCCACTGAAGCTTTCTTT.

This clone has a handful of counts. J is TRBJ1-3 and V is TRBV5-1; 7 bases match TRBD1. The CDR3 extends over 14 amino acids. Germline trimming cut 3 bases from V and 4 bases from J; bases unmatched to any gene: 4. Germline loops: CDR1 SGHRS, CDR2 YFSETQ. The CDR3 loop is CASSSDRPGNTIYF. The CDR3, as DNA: TGCGCCAGCAGCTCGGACAGGCCGGGAAACACCATATATTTT.

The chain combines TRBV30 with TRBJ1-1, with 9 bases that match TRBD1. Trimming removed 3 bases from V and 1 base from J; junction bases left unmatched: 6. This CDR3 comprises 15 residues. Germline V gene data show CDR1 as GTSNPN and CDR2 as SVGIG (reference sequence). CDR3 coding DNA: TGTGCCTGGAGGGAAAAACAGGGGGCGAACACTGAAGCTTTCTTT. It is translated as CAWREKQGANTEAFF.

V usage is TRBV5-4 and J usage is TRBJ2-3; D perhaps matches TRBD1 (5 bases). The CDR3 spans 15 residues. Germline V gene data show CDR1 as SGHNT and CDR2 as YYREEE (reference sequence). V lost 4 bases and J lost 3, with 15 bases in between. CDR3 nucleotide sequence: TGTGCCAGCAGCCCTGGACAAGGCGCGACAGATACGCAGTATTTT. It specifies CASSPGQGATDTQYF.

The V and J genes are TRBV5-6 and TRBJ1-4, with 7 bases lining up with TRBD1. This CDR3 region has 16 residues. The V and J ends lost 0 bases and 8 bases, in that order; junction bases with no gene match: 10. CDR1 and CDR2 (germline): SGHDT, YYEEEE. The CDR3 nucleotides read TGTGCCAGCAGCTTGGTAGGGGGCACTTCGCGGGAAAAACTGTTTTTT. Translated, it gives CASSLVGGTSREKLFF.

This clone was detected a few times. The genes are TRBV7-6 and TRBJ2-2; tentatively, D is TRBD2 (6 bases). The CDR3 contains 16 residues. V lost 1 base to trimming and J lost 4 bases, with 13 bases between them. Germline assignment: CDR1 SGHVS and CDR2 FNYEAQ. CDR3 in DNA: TGTGCCAGCAGCTTAGGCGGCGGGATTCGCACCGGGGAGCTGTTTTTT. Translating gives CASSLGGGIRTGELFF.

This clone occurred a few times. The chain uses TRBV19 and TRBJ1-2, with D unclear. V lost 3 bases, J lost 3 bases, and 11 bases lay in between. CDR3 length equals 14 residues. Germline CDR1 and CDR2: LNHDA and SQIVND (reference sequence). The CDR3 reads CASSMSRQYYGYTF. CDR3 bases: TGTGCCAGTAGTATGAGCAGGCAGTACTATGGCTACACCTTC. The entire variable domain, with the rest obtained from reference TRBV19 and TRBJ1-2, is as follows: DGGITQSPKYLFRKEGQNVTLSCEQNLNHDAMYWYRQDPGQGLRLIYYSQIVNDFQKGDIAEGYSVSREKKESFPLTVTSAQKNPTAFYLCASSMSRQYYGYTFGSGTRLTVV.

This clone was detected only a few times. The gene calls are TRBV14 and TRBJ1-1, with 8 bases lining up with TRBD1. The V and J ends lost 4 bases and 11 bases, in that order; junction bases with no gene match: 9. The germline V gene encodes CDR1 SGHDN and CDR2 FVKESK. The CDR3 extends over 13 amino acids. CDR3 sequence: CASSPFRGREAFF. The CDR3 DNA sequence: TGTGCCAGCAGCCCTTTCAGGGGGCGGGAGGCTTTCTTT.

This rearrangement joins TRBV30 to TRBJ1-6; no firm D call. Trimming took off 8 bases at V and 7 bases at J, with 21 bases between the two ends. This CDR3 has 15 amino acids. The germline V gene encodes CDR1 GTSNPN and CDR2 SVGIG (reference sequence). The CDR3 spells CAVQRNRAKNSPLHF. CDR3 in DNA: TGTGCCGTCCAAAGGAACAGAGCCAAAAATTCACCCCTCCACTTT.

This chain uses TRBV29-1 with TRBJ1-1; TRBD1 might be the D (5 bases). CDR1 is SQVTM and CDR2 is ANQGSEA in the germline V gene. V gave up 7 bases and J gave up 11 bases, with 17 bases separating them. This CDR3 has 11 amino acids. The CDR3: CSAGTIEGAFF. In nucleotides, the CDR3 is TGCAGCGCCGGGACTATAGAGGGGGCTTTCTTT.

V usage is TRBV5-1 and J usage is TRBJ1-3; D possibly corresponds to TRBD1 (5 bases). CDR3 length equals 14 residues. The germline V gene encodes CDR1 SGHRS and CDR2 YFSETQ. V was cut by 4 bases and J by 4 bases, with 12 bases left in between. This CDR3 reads CASSLRDGGNTIYF. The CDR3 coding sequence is TGCGCCAGCAGCCTCCGGGACGGAGGAAACACCATATATTTT.

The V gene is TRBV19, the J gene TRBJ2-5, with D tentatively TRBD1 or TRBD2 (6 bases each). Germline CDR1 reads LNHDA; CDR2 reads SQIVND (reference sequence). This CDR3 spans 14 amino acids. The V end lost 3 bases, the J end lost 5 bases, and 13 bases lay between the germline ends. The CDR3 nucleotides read TGTGCCAGTAGTATCCAGGGGAGGATGGAGACCCAGTACTTC. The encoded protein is CASSIQGRMETQYF.

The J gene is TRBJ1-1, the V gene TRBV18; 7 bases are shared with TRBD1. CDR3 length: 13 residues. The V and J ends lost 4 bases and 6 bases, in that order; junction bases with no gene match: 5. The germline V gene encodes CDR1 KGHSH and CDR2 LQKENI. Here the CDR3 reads CASSRDSIAEAFF. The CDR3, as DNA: TGTGCCAGCTCACGGGACAGTATCGCTGAAGCTTTCTTT.

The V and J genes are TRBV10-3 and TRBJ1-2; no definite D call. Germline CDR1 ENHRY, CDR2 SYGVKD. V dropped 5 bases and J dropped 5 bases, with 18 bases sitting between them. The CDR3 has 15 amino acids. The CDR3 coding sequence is TGTGCCATCAGTCGGACGGCTGAAAACCCTTATGGCTACACCTTC. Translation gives CAISRTAENPYGYTF.

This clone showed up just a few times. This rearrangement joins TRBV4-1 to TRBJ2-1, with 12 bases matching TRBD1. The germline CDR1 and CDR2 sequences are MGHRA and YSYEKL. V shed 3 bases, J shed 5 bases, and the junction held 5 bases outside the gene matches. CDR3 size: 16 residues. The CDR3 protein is CASSQPGTGGHNEQFF. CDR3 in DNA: TGCGCCAGCAGCCAGCCCGGGACAGGGGGCCACAATGAGCAGTTCTTC.

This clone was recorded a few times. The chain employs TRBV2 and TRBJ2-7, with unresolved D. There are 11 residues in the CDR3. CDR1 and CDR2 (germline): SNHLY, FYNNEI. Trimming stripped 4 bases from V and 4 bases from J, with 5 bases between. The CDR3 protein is CASSVVYEQYF. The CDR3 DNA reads TGTGCCAGCAGTGTAGTATACGAGCAGTACTTC.

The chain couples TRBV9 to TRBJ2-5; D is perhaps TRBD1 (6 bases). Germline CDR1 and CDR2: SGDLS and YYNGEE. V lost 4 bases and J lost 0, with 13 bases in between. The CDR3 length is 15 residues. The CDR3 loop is CASSSGQPYQETQYF. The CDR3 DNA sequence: TGTGCCAGCAGCTCCGGACAGCCATACCAAGAGACCCAGTACTTC.

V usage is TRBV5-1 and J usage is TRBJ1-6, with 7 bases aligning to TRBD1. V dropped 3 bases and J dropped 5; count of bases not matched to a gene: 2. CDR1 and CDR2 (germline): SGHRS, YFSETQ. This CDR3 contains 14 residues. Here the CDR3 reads CASSSQGNNSPLHF. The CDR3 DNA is TGCGCCAGCAGCTCACAGGGGAATAATTCACCCCTCCACTTT.

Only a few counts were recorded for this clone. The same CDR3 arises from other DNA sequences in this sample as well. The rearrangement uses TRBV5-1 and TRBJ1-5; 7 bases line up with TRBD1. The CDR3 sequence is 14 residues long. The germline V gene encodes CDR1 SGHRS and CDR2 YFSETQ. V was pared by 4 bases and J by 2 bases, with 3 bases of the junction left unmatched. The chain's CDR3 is CASSPGQGNQPQHF. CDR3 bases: TGCGCCAGCAGCCCTGGACAGGGCAATCAGCCCCAGCATTTT.

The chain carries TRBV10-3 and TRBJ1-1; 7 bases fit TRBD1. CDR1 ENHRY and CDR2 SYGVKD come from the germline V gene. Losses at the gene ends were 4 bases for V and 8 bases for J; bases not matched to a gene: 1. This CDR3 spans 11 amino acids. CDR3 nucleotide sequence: TGTGCCATCAGTGCGACAGGGGAAGCTTTCTTT. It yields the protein CAISATGEAFF.

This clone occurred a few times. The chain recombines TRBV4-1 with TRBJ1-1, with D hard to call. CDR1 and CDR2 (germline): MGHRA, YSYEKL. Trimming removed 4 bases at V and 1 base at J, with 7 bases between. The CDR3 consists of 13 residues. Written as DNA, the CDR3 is TGCGCCAGCAGCCCCGCATGGAACACTGAAGCTTTCTTT. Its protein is CASSPAWNTEAFF.

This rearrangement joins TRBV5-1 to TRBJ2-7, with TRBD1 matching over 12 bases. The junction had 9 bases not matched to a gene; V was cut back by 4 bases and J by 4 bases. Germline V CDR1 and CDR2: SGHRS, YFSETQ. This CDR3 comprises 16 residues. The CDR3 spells CASSDGPGQGAYEQYF. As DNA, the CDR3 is TGCGCCAGCAGCGACGGCCCGGGACAGGGGGCTTACGAGCAGTACTTC.

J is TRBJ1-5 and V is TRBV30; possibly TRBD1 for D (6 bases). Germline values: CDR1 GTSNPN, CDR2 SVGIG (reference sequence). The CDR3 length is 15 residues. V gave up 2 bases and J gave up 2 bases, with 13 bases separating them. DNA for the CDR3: TGTGCCTGGAGTAGTGGGGGGCTGGGCAATCAGCCCCAGCATTTT. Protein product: CAWSSGGLGNQPQHF.